This TCR beta chain is from a study of blood T cell repertoires in COVID-19. Germline V gives CDR1 DFQATT, CDR2 SNEGSKA (reference sequence). Unmatched junction bases numbered 8, after V lost 3 bases and J lost 5 bases. This CDR3 is built from 15 residues. Sequencing was performed with immunoSEQ multiplex PCR; in TCRdb, only in-frame clones are kept and a portion is missing. The sample lists over 250,000 clones, around 87% occurring once. The source material was PBMCs or T cells enriched from blood (not recorded which). This chain links TRBV20-1 with TRBJ2-4; 9 positions match TRBD2. This TCR came from a woman in her 30s who had recovered from COVID-19. CDR3 region: CSASTSGRGENIQYF. The CDR3 nucleotides read TGCAGTGCTAGTACTAGCGGGCGAGGGGAAAACATTCAGTACTTC.